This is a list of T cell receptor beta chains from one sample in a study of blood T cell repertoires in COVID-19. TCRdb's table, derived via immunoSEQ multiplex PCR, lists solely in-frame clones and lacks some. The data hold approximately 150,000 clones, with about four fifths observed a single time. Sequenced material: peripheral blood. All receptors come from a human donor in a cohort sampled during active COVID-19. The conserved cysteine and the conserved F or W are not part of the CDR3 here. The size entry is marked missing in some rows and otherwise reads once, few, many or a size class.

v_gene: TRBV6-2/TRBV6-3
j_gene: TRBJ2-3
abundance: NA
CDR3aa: ASSYPTSGSPTADTQY

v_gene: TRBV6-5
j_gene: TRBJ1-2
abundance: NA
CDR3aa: ASSYGDTYGYT

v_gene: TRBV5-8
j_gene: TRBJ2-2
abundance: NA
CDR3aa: ASRGTANTGELF

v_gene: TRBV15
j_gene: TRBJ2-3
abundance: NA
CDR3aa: ATSSRDRNTDTQY

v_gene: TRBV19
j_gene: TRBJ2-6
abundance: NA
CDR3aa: ASKTASGANVLT

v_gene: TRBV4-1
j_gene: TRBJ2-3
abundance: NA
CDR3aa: ASSQDLSGGGFPDTQY

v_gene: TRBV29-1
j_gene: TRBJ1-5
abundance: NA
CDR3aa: SGRGGTASNQPQH

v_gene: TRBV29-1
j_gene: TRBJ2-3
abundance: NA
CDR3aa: SVEGGRTPDTQY

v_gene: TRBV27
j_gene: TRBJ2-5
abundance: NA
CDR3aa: ASRRTGGQETQY

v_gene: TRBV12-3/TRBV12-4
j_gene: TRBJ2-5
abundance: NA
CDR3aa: ASGGETQY

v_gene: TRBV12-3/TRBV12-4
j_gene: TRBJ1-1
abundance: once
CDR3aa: ASSLGGRTEAF

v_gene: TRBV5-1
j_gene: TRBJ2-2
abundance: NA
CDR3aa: ASSPGQGASGELF

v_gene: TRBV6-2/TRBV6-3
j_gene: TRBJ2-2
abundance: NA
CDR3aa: ASSLHGWKRGGELF

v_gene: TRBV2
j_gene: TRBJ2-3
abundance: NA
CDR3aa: ASNHRDRGQDTQY

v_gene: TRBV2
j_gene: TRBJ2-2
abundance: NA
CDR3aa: ASTGLTGTSGRTGELF

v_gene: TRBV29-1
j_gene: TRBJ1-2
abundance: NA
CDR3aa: SVVAAGSNNYGYT

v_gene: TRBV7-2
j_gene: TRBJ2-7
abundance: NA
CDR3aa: ASSSRSGLAGPEQY

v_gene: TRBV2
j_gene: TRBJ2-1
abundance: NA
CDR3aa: ASSVTGGPDEQF

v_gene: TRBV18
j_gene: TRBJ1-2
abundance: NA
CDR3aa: ASSPSGTAHGYT

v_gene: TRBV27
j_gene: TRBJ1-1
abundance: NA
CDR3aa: ASSLRLSGYYRTEAF

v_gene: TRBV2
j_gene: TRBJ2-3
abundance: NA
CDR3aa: ASSEQGKTSIDTQY

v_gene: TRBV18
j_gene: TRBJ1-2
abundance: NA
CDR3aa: ASSQGTGTNNYGYT

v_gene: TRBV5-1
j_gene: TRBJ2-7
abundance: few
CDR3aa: ASSLEIWTGNYEQY

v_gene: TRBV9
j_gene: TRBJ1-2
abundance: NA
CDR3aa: ASSVERDYGYT

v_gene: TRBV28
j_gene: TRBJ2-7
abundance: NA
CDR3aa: ASRDSASYEQY

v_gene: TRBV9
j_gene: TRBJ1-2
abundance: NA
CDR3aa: ASSVDVQDTYGYT

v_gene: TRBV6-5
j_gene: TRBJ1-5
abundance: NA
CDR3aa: ASSYTGNQPQH

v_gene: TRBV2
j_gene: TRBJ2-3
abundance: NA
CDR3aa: ASSVSLTGTDTQY

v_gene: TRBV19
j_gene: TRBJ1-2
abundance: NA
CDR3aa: ASSINPGQGNYGYT

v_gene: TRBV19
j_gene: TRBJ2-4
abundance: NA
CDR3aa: ASSIESRGDIQY

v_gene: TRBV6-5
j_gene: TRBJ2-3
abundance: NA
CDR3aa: ASSYGGAGTDTQY

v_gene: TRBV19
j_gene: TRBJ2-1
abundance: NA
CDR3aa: ASSILGGEAEQF

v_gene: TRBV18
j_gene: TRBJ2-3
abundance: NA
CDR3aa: ASSPSSDTQY

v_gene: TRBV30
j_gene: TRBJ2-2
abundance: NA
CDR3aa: AWSPSGRNTGELF

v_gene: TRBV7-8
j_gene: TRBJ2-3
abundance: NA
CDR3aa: ASSLRTGGQLDTQY

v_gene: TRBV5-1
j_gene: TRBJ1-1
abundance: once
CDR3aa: ASSRQDNTEAF

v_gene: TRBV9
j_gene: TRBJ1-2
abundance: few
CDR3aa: ASSATGGNYGYT

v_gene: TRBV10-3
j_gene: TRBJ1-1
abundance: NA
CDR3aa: AISAGGNTEAF

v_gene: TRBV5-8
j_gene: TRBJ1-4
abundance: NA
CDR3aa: ASSSQGGSEKLF

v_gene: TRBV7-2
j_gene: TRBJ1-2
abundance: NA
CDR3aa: ASSLSGGHNYGYT

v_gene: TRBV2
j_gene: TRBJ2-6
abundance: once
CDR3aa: ASSFGTGAGANVLT

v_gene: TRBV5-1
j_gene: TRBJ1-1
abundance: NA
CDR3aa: ASSWTGEGYTEAF

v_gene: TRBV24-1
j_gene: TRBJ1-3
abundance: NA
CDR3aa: ATSDTGSSGNTIY

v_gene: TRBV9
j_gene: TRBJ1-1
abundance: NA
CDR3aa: ASSTGMNTEAF

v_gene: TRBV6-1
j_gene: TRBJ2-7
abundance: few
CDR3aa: ASSEVGTLLYEQY

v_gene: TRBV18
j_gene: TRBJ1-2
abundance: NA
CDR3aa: ASSPSKGMGYT

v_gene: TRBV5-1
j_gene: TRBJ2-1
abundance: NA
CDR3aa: ASSLSTGWDEQF

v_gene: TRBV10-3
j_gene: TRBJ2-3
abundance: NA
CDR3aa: AISEKLAGGGDTQY

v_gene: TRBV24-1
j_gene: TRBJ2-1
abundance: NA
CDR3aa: ATSDRIAGGEQF

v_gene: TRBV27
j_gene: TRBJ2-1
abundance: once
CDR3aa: ASSLWDRGRGEQF

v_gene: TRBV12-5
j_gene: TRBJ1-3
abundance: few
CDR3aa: ASGLGVSGNTIY

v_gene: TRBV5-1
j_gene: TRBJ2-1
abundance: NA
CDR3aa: ASSLVAVSYNEQF

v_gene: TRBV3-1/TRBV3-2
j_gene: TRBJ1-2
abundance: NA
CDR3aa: ASSQVRGRDYGYT

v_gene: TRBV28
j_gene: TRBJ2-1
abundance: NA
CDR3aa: ASSPISGGSINEQF

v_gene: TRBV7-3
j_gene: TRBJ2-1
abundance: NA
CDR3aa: ASSPRTGVSEQF

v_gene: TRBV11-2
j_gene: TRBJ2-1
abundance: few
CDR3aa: ASSSRYGREARNEQF

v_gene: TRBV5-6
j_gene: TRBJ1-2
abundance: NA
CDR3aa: ASSFRLEGNGYT

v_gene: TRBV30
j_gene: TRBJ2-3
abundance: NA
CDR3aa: AWSTRGTDTQY

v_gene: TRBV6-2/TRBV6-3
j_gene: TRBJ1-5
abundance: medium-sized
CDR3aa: ASSPTGQPQH

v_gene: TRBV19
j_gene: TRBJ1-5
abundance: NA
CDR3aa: ASSGTGGLNQPQH